The rows below give T cell receptor beta chains drawn from one sample of a study of cytomegalovirus exposure and HLA in healthy donors. Method: immunoSEQ multiplex PCR; TCRdb's copy keeps in-frame clones and lacks some. The profile shows 100,000 to 150,000 clones, about three quarters of them singletons. The sample consisted of PBMCs. These receptors were taken from a woman aged 25 to 45 in good health and CMV-seronegative. Each CDR3 is given with its conserved first and last residue. The D gene is left open where the match is weak. Only part of the rows carry a size: once, few, many, or a class if the clone is expanded.

NA	TRBV6-6	NA	TRBJ2-7	CASSYGEGAGQYF	TGTGCCAGCAGTTACGGCGAGGGCGCAGGGCAGTACTTC
NA	TRBV19	NA	TRBJ2-6	CASSIIARASGANVLTF	TGTGCCAGTAGTATTATCGCGCGGGCCTCTGGGGCCAACGTCCTGACTTTC
TRBD2	TRBV7-6	few	TRBJ2-1	CASSRRMAGGLYNEQFF	TGTGCCAGCAGCCGACGAATGGCGGGAGGGCTCTACAATGAGCAGTTCTTC
TRBD2	TRBV4-1	once	TRBJ2-4	CASSQEMDYSGRAANIQYF	TGCGCCAGCAGCCAAGAAATGGACTATAGCGGGAGGGCCGCGAACATTCAGTACTTC
NA	TRBV5-4	NA	TRBJ2-7	CASSSWGDEQYF	TGTGCCAGCAGCTCCTGGGGGGACGAGCAGTACTTC
NA	TRBV6-1	NA	TRBJ2-7	CASSAQGPHNEQYF	TGTGCCAGCAGTGCCCAGGGCCCCCACAACGAGCAGTACTTC
TRBD1	TRBV7-2	few	TRBJ2-7	CASSLAGTEAYEQYF	TGTGCCAGCAGCTTAGCCGGGACAGAAGCCTACGAGCAGTACTTC
TRBD1	TRBV2	once	TRBJ2-7	CASSLGTVAYEQYF	TGTGCCAGCAGTCTGGGGACAGTAGCCTACGAGCAGTACTTC
NA	TRBV14	NA	TRBJ1-1	CASSQVQAFGTFF	TGTGCCAGCAGCCAAGTCCAGGCTTTTGGTACTTTCTTT
NA	TRBV7-6	NA	TRBJ2-2	CASSFPANTGELFF	TGTGCCAGCAGCTTCCCAGCGAACACCGGGGAGCTGTTTTTT